This TCR beta chain was documented in a study of T cell responses to AZD1222 COVID-19 vaccine (dated by TCRdb to the early 2020s). At the level of the whole study: TCR sequencing covered over 230 trial participants: some 210 given two doses of AZD1222 and 26 given two doses of MenACWY control vaccine. Trial participants were enrolled into age subgroups of 18-55, 56-69 and 70-plus years, which contained around 140, 26 and 57 TCR-sequenced participants, respectively. Study-wide conclusions, independent of this receptor: Because no day 14 peak-response samples were available, repertoires were characterized only after the peak T cell response. Participants were mostly white British, with more females than males. The authors suggested clonal diversity may have been underestimated. Reportedly, close to half of the unique spike-specific TCRs recognized epitopes lying outside the regions that are mutated in the B.1.351 and B.1.1.7 variants. After two AZD1222 doses, both the breadth and the depth of spike-specific TCRs were significantly higher than at day 0 and than in MenACWY recipients. The 56-69-year group was small, and its depth increase did not reach significance, likely because of low power. CD4 TCRs associated with the vaccine covered the entire spike protein, and the dominant responses were in regions 160-218 and 743-854. Only five to seven AZD1222 recipients were SARS-CoV-2 seropositive at baseline, limiting conclusions about previously exposed vaccinees.

As for this clone: Its antigen is still unknown. Within one base of it there is no much larger clone, and no base qualities were kept.

The time point label corresponds to: baseline before first vaccination. What the treatment or condition label conveys for this sample: meningococcal conjugate vaccine given as trial control. Vaccinee samples came from UK trials COV001 and COV002, including a single-blind randomized controlled phase 2/3 trial of AZD1222 (ChAdOx1 nCoV-19) in healthy adults. For TCRbeta chain sequencing, PBMC samples from trial participants were taken at day 0 and at day 28 after the second dose. The CDR3 regions of human TCRbeta chains were subjected to immunosequencing. On the study's bioinformatics: Repertoire TCRs were checked for matches against a reference library of SARS-CoV-2-specific TCRs that had been generated using the MIRA antigen-specificity platform. Breadth meant the fraction of unique TCRs that were SARS-CoV-2-associated, whereas depth meant the fraction of total T cells that were SARS-CoV-2-associated. Each spike-specific TCR was assigned to its reactive spike region and to a CD4 or CD8 class using the MIRA data. Log10-transformed breadth and depth values were compared by one-way ANOVA with Sidak's multiple comparisons tests. TCRdb's version of the immuneACCESS table is confined to in-frame rearrangements and falls short of the full clone set. An unresolved V gene accounts for under half of the shortfall where checked; the remainder is of unknown origin. The DNA was the basis for D and trimming; V, J and clone size are from that table. Within this sample are about 150,000 clones, with approximately 88% of them counted one time only. About 3.2% of the sample belongs to the ten largest clones.

The source material was peripheral blood, sampled on day 0 of MenACWY control vaccination. This receptor was identified in an adult in good health.

The CDR3 protein sequence reads: CASSAQGASGRGDTQYF. The DNA is as follows: TGTGCCAGCAGCGCCCAGGGGGCTAGCGGGAGAGGAGATACGCAGTATTTT. The chain links TRBV9 with TRBJ2-3, with 10 junctional bases fitting TRBD2. Trimming takes 3 bases off V and 5 bases off J; junction bases not matched to a gene: 12. In the germline V gene, CDR1 corresponds to SGDLS and CDR2 to YYNGEE. The CDR3, cysteine through phenylalanine, is 17 amino acids long. The CDR3 DNA has 51 bases and is translated from base 1.